These 24 T cell receptor beta chains were sequenced from one sample in a study of cytomegalovirus exposure and HLA in healthy donors. The primer mix had 60 Vbeta and 13 Jbeta primers. TCRdb keeps only in-frame clones here, not all; method: immunoSEQ multiplex PCR. In the table there are some 130,000 clones, roughly three quarters of which are singletons. Source material: PBMCs. The receptors derive from a man younger than 45 in good health and CMV-seronegative.

The rearrangement links TRBV6-5 to TRBJ2-7, with 11 bases matching TRBD1. Per the germline V gene, CDR1 is MNHEY and CDR2 is SVGAGI. J lost 3 bases, V lost 5 bases, and 6 bases had no gene match. There are 15 residues in the CDR3. In DNA form, the CDR3 reads TGTGCCAGCAGTCCCCGGGACAGGGGGGTCTACGAGCAGTACTTC. Translated, it gives CASSPRDRGVYEQYF.

V is TRBV28 and J is TRBJ2-3, with TRBD1 identical over 8 bases. Trimming removed 7 bases from V and 0 bases from J; junction bases left unmatched: 3. This CDR3 contains 14 residues. Germline CDR1 MDHEN, CDR2 SYDVKM. The CDR3: CASTRTGSTDTQYF. In DNA form, the CDR3 reads TGTGCCAGCACCCGGACAGGGAGCACAGATACGCAGTATTTT.

The V and J genes are TRBV2 and TRBJ1-2; 11 nucleotides agree with TRBD1. The CDR3 length is 18 residues. Germline CDR1 and CDR2: SNHLY and FYNNEI. J was trimmed by 2 bases and V by 5 bases; bases with no gene match: 13. The CDR3 sequence is CASSYTLRDRGRNYGYTF. CDR3 in DNA: TGTGCCAGCAGTTATACGCTCCGGGACAGGGGGAGAAACTATGGCTACACCTTC.

As for this clone: Compared with germline, one end of the junction differs, possibly owing to a read error. This chain connects TRBV7-7 to TRBJ2-3; TRBD1 aligns across 9 bases. Per germline, CDR1 SSHAT and CDR2 FNYEAQ (reference sequence). The CDR3 runs 15 residues. CDR3 protein: CASSIGTGRTDTQYF. In DNA form, the CDR3 reads TGTGCTAGCAGCATTGGGACAGGGAGGACAGATACGCAGTATTTT.

This clone appeared a single time. Other DNA sequences from this sample encode an identical CDR3 as well. V and J are TRBV27 and TRBJ2-7, with a tentative D call TRBD1 (6 bases). V was cut by 6 bases and J by 7 bases, with 13 bases left in between. This CDR3 comprises 12 residues. Germline CDR1 MNHEY, CDR2 SMNVEV (reference sequence). CDR3 residues: CASRLGGGEQYF. DNA of the CDR3: TGTGCCAGCAGGCTAGGGGGTGGAGAGCAGTACTTC.

The rearrangement uses TRBV2 and TRBJ1-3, with TRBD1 matching 11 bases. V lost 5 bases and J lost 4; bases outside the gene matches: 7. Germline loops: CDR1 SNHLY, CDR2 FYNNEI. There are 16 residues in the CDR3. CDR3 sequence: CASSTGTGGSGNTIYF. CDR3 coding DNA: TGTGCCAGCAGTACCGGGACAGGGGGTTCCGGAAACACCATATATTTT.

The V and J genes are TRBV18 and TRBJ1-4; unclear D gene. The CDR3 runs to 15 residues. Trimming stripped 1 base from V and 3 bases from J, with 9 bases between. Germline V gives CDR1 KGHSH, CDR2 LQKENI. In DNA, the CDR3 is TGTGCCAGCTCACCACGGTTCGGGTCTAATGAAAAACTGTTTTTT. The encoded protein is CASSPRFGSNEKLFF.

CDR3 residues: CAWSVRGGARQPQHF. The CDR3 DNA follows: TGTGCCTGGAGTGTACGCGGTGGGGCCCGTCAGCCCCAGCATTTT. The V call is TRBV30, the J call TRBJ1-5; D might be TRBD1 (5 bases). Germline-derived CDR1 and CDR2 are GTSNPN and SVGIG (reference sequence). CDR3 size: 15 residues. The V gene lost 0 bases and the J gene lost 6 bases, with 15 bases spanning the gap.

This clone was counted once. Compared with germline, one end of the junction differs, possibly owing to a read error. The V call is TRBV6-1, the J call TRBJ1-5, with TRBD1 as a possible D gene (5 bases). The germline CDR1 and CDR2 sequences are MNHNS and SASEGT. The CDR3 contains 14 residues. Here the CDR3 reads CASTEVRGFQPQHF. DNA for the CDR3: TGTGCCAGCACTGAAGTTCGGGGGTTCCAGCCCCAGCATTTT.

The chain couples TRBV11-3 to TRBJ2-2; D uncertain. The germline gives CDR1 SGHNT, CDR2 YENEEA. This CDR3 region has 14 residues. V lost 2 bases, J lost 4 bases, and 8 bases lay in between. CDR3 region: CASSLRGSTGELFF. In DNA form, the CDR3 reads TGTGCCAGCAGCTTACGTGGTAGCACCGGGGAGCTGTTTTTT. Variable domain in full (rest from reference TRBV11-3 and TRBJ2-2): EAGVVQSPRYKIIEKKQPVAFWCNPISGHNTLYWYLQNLGQGPELLIRYENEEAVDDSQLPKDRFSAERLKGVDSTLKIQPAELGDSAVYLCASSLRGSTGELFFGEGSRLTVL.

The genes are TRBV28 and TRBJ2-1; D is uncertain. V was shortened by 6 bases and J by 14 bases, with 17 bases between the two germline ends. Germline V CDR1 and CDR2: MDHEN, SYDVKM. CDR3 length: 12 amino acids. The CDR3 spells CASRSTAGSEFF. In DNA, the CDR3 is TGTGCCAGCAGATCGACGGCCGGGTCTGAGTTCTTC.

Of note for this clone: The junction differs from germline at one of its ends, possibly a read error. This chain joins TRBV7-7 and TRBJ2-7, with a tentative D call TRBD2 (5 bases). The CDR3 extends over 14 amino acids. Germline-derived CDR1 and CDR2 are SSHAT and FNYEAQ (reference sequence). CDR3 region: CASSPMGAFYEQYF. CDR3 DNA sequence: TGTGCTAGCAGCCCCATGGGAGCCTTCTACGAGCAGTACTTC.

The genes are TRBV12-5 and TRBJ2-7; maybe TRBD2 (6 bases). CDR1 is LGHNT, CDR2 FRNRAP, per germline. V was clipped by 5 bases and J by 4 bases, with 12 bases between them. The CDR3 is 13 residues long. This CDR3 is CASGPYGGYEQYF. DNA for the CDR3: TGTGCTAGTGGTCCGTATGGAGGGTACGAGCAGTACTTC.

The rearrangement links TRBV10-3 to TRBJ2-7; D may be TRBD1 or TRBD2 (5 bases each). The V end was cut by 6 bases, the J end by 4 bases, with 16 bases between. CDR3 size: 14 residues. The V gene's germline CDR1 is ENHRY and CDR2 SYGVKD. Written as DNA, the CDR3 is TGTGCCATCAGCGAGGGGAAAGCGGCATACGAGCAGTACTTC. It codes for CAISEGKAAYEQYF.

This clone was seen repeatedly, ten times or more. CDR3 amino acids: CASSSPDRGGYNEQFF. DNA for the CDR3: TGTGCCAGCAGCTCGCCTGACAGGGGGGGTTACAATGAGCAGTTCTTC. The V call is TRBV7-8, the J call TRBJ2-1, with 9 positions matching TRBD1. This CDR3 has 16 amino acids. From germline, CDR1 is SGHVS and CDR2 FQNEAQ. V shed 4 bases, J shed 4 bases, and the junction held 8 bases outside the gene matches.

The rearrangement uses TRBV29-1 and TRBJ2-2; D gene uncertain. This CDR3 has 14 amino acids. Trimming pared 3 bases from V and 4 bases from J, leaving 12 bases between. The germline V gene encodes CDR1 SQVTM and CDR2 ANQGSEA. The CDR3 region is CSVDMVAGTGELFF. Here the CDR3 DNA reads TGCAGCGTTGATATGGTCGCCGGCACCGGGGAGCTGTTTTTT.

V usage is TRBV2 and J usage is TRBJ1-5, with D possibly matching TRBD1 (5 bases). V lost 3 bases and J lost 3, with 12 bases in between. This CDR3 spans 15 amino acids. Per germline, CDR1 SNHLY and CDR2 FYNNEI. The CDR3, as DNA: TGTGCCAGCAGTGACTCAGGGTTGGACAATCAGCCCCAGCATTTT. It specifies CASSDSGLDNQPQHF.

This chain uses TRBV6-5 with TRBJ1-2; unclear D gene. V lost 6 bases and J 7 bases, leaving 12 bases between the germline ends. The CDR3 totals 12 residues. The germline V gene encodes CDR1 MNHEY and CDR2 SVGAGI. The CDR3 nucleotides read TGTGCCAGCAGCCCTATCGGGGTTGGCTACACCTTC. Protein product: CASSPIGVGYTF.

The V gene is TRBV21-1, the J gene TRBJ2-5; the table's D gene call, TRBD2, was not cross checked with the DNA. TRBV21-1 is designated a pseudogene. The CDR3 is 13 residues long. CDR3 sequence (DNA): TGTGCCAGCATTCCCCTGGACTCAGAGACCCAGTACTTC. This translates into CASIPLDSETQYF.

This clone was counted once. J is TRBJ1-2 and V is TRBV13, with 9 bases aligning to TRBD1. The trim removed 3 bases at V and 6 bases at J, leaving 11 bases unmatched. The CDR3 covers 16 residues. Germline V gene data show CDR1 as PRHDT and CDR2 as FYEKMQ (reference sequence). CDR3 in amino acids: CASSFGLQGAINGYTF. The CDR3 DNA is TGTGCCAGCAGCTTCGGATTACAGGGGGCAATTAATGGCTACACCTTC.

The chain carries TRBV29-1 and TRBJ1-1, with 11 bases lining up with TRBD1. With V trimmed by 7 bases and J by 3 bases, 1 base remained unmatched. Germline CDR1 SQVTM, CDR2 ANQGSEA. CDR3 length: 12 amino acids. In DNA, the CDR3 is TGCAGCGCGGGACAGGGGGACACTGAAGCTTTCTTT. Translating it yields CSAGQGDTEAFF.

This clone has a single count. The chain carries TRBV28 and TRBJ2-7; 11 nucleotides match TRBD2. CDR1 is MDHEN, CDR2 SYDVKM, per germline. With V trimmed by 5 bases and J by 3 bases, 15 bases remained unmatched. There are 18 residues in the CDR3. The CDR3 sequence: CASSPPAGTSGILYEQYF. The DNA for the CDR3 is TGTGCCAGCAGTCCACCTGCCGGGACTAGCGGAATACTCTACGAGCAGTACTTC.

This rearrangement joins TRBV28 to TRBJ1-2; D gene ambiguous. Trimming stripped 2 bases from V and 12 bases from J, with 16 bases between. Germline loops: CDR1 MDHEN, CDR2 SYDVKM. The CDR3 covers 13 residues. CDR3 bases: TGTGCCAGCAGTTTAGGAGGCAGGTTCGGCGACACCTTC. This translates into CASSLGGRFGDTF.

The rearrangement joins TRBV6-5 to TRBJ2-7, with TRBD2 as a possible D gene (5 bases). CDR1 is MNHEY, CDR2 SVGAGI, per germline. Trimming removed 0 bases at V and 5 bases at J, with 17 bases between. The CDR3 loop spans 16 amino acids. In DNA form, the CDR3 reads TGTGCCAGCAGTTACTCAAACGTACGGGGTTCGGACGAGCAGTACTTC. Protein sequence: CASSYSNVRGSDEQYF.